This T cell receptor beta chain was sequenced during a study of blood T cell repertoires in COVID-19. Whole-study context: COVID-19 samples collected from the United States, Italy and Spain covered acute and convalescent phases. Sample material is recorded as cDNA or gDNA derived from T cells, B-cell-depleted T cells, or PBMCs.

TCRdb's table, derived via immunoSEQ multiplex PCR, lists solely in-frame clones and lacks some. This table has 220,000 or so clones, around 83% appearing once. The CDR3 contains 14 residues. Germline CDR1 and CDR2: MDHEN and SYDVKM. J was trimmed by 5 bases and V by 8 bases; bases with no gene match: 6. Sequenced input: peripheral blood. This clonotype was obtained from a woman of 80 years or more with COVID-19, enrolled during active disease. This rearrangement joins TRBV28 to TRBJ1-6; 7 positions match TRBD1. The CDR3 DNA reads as TGTGCCAGCCAGGGGGGCAGAGATAATTCACCCCTCCACTTT. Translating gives CASQGGRDNSPLHF.